This TCR beta chain was sequenced during a study of T cells in narcolepsy. Method: immunoSEQ multiplex PCR; TCRdb's copy keeps in-frame clones and lacks some. Of more than 30,000 clones listed, 83% are singletons. Germline assignment: CDR1 SGHVS and CDR2 FQNEAQ. V gave up 1 base and J gave up 2 bases, with 6 bases separating them. The CDR3 consists of 14 residues. This sequence joins TRBV7-8 and TRBJ1-3; no clear D gene. This receptor was obtained from a human donor with narcolepsy. Material: CD45RA- memory CD4+ T cells from PBMCs. The CDR3 protein is CASSLGGAGNTIYF. Here the CDR3 DNA reads TGTGCCAGCAGCTTAGGTGGAGCTGGAAACACCATATATTTT. The whole variable domain, filled in from reference TRBV7-8 and TRBJ1-3, reads GAGVSQSPRYKVAKRGQDVALRCDPISGHVSLFWYQQALGQGPEFLTYFQNEAQLDKSGLPSDRFFAERPEGSVSTLKIQRTQQEDSAVYLCASSLGGAGNTIYFGEGSWLTVV.